These 23 T cell receptor beta chains were all obtained from the same sample, sequenced in a study of PD-1 blockade in classical Hodgkin lymphoma. Some clones are missing from TCRdb's copy, which holds only in-frame ones; the method was immunoSEQ multiplex PCR. Of about 27,000 clones listed, 88% are singletons. In every patient, relapse followed autologous stem cell transplantation, while exposure to brentuximab vedotin differed. Through magnetic negative selection, CD8+ T cells were separated from PBMCs that had been thawed. The specimen was CD8+ T cells from blood, collected at baseline. The receptors stem from a human donor with classical Hodgkin lymphoma.

The chain carries TRBV27 and TRBJ2-3, with 12 bases matching TRBD2. V lost 1 base to trimming and J lost 4 bases; unmatched junction nucleotides: 9. Germline V gene sequence: CDR1 MNHEY, CDR2 SMNVEV (reference sequence). This CDR3 has 18 amino acids. The CDR3 sequence: CASSLYPLTSGSADTQYF. The DNA for the CDR3 is TGTGCCAGCAGTTTATACCCCCTGACTAGCGGGAGCGCAGATACGCAGTATTTT.

This chain joins TRBV27 and TRBJ2-7, with TRBD1 as a possible D gene (5 bases). This CDR3 is 14 amino acids long. Germline assignment: CDR1 MNHEY and CDR2 SMNVEV (reference sequence). V gave up 3 bases and J gave up 3 bases, with 12 bases separating them. CDR3 nucleotides: TGTGCCAGCAGTTTCGGTGACAGACTCTACGAGCAGTACTTC. This translates into CASSFGDRLYEQYF.

The V and J genes are TRBV23-1 and TRBJ2-7; a possible D gene is TRBD1 (6 bases). TRBV23-1 is an ORF; its function is uncertain. Trimming removed 10 bases at V and 2 bases at J, with 15 bases between. The CDR3 consists of 13 residues. The CDR3 sequence: CATRTARPYEQYF. CDR3 nucleotide sequence: TGCGCCACCAGGACAGCGCGCCCCTACGAGCAGTACTTC.

The gene calls are TRBV10-2 and TRBJ2-3, with D perhaps matching TRBD2 (7 bases). Germline values: CDR1 WSHSY, CDR2 SAAADI. Trimming removed 8 bases at V and 10 bases at J, with 13 bases between. There are 11 residues in the CDR3. The CDR3 loop reads CASEAGAAQYF. In DNA, the CDR3 is TGCGCCAGCGAGGCGGGGGCCGCGCAGTATTTT.

The rearrangement links TRBV5-4 to TRBJ1-1; D uncertain. This CDR3 spans 13 amino acids. The V end lost 4 bases, the J end lost 3 bases, and 10 bases lay between the germline ends. Germline V CDR1 and CDR2: SGHNT, YYREEE (reference sequence). This CDR3 is CASSLDGYTEAFF. The CDR3 DNA follows: TGTGCCAGCAGCCTGGACGGCTACACTGAAGCTTTCTTT.

The V and J genes are TRBV7-9 and TRBJ2-1; 10 nucleotides agree with TRBD2. The CDR3 contains 16 residues. The J segment lost 7 bases and the V segment lost 4 bases, leaving 10 bases of the junction unmatched. Germline V lookup: CDR1 SEHNR, CDR2 FQNEAQ (reference sequence). CDR3 sequence (DNA): TGTGCCAGCAGCTCCCTTCTAGCGGGAGAGAGGAATGAGCAGTTCTTC. Its translation: CASSSLLAGERNEQFF. The variable domain in full, completed from reference TRBV7-9 and TRBJ2-1, reads DTGVSQNPRHKITKRGQNVTFRCDPISEHNRLYWYRQTLGQGPEFLTYFQNEAQLEKSRLLSDRFSAERPKGSFSTLEIQRTEQGDSAMYLCASSSLLAGERNEQFFGPGTRLTVL.

The rearrangement joins TRBV6-5 to TRBJ2-2; D remains ambiguous. Germline V gene data show CDR1 as MNHEY and CDR2 as SVGAGI. Trimming removed 0 bases from V and 5 bases from J, with 7 bases in between. There are 14 residues in the CDR3. The chain's CDR3 is CASSYSPETGELFF. The CDR3 coding sequence is TGTGCCAGCAGTTACTCGCCCGAGACCGGGGAGCTGTTTTTT.

The rearrangement uses TRBV28 and TRBJ2-7; 8 bases agree with TRBD2. The germline CDR1 and CDR2 sequences are MDHEN and SYDVKM. J lost 0 bases, V lost 7 bases, and 11 bases had no gene match. The CDR3 is 16 residues long. CDR3 sequence (DNA): TGTGCCAGCACCCCCCTTACAGCGGGGGACTCCTACGAGCAGTACTTC. Translated: CASTPLTAGDSYEQYF.

This rearrangement joins TRBV27 to TRBJ2-7, with D possibly matching TRBD2 (6 bases). Germline CDR1 MNHEY, CDR2 SMNVEV (reference sequence). The CDR3 is 15 residues long. V lost 5 bases, J lost 2 bases, and 16 bases lay in between. In nucleotides, the CDR3 is TGTGCCAGCAGTCAGGTCCCCCCTAGCGCCTACGAGCAGTACTTC. Translating it yields CASSQVPPSAYEQYF.

DNA for the CDR3: TGCGCCAGCAGCCAGGGACTAGCGGGCATTCAGTACTTC. Protein product: CASSQGLAGIQYF. The J gene is TRBJ2-4, the V gene TRBV4-1; 12 bases are shared with TRBD2. Germline V gene data show CDR1 as MGHRA and CDR2 as YSYEKL. The CDR3 covers 13 residues. V shed 3 bases and J 9 bases; nucleotides not matched to a gene: 0.

The chain has TRBV9 and TRBJ2-2; the D gene is possibly TRBD1 (5 bases). The ends were cut back, 3 bases at V and 2 bases at J, with 11 bases in the middle. Germline CDR1 reads SGDLS; CDR2 reads YYNGEE. The CDR3 has 15 amino acids. The chain's CDR3 is CASSATDENTGELFF. CDR3 in DNA: TGTGCCAGCAGCGCGACAGACGAAAACACCGGGGAGCTGTTTTTT.

Written as DNA, the CDR3 is TGTGCCAGCAGCTTAGGGGGAGACGAGCAGTACTTC. Its translation: CASSLGGDEQYF. The V gene is TRBV7-9, the J gene TRBJ2-7; a possible D gene is TRBD2 (5 bases). The germline V gene has CDR1 SEHNR and CDR2 FQNEAQ (reference sequence). The V gene lost 1 base and the J gene lost 5 bases, with 6 bases spanning the gap. The CDR3 covers 12 residues.

The V gene is TRBV5-5, the J gene TRBJ2-1; D is perhaps TRBD1 or TRBD2 (6 bases each). Germline V gene lookup returns CDR1 SGHKS and CDR2 YYEKEE (reference sequence). This CDR3 has 14 amino acids. V was clipped by 7 bases and J by 6 bases, with 17 bases between them. The CDR3 region has the DNA TGTGCCAGCTACGGGGGCTCCCCTGGCAATGAGCAGTTCTTC. It codes for CASYGGSPGNEQFF.

This clone is a singleton in its sample. The chain employs TRBV12-1 and TRBJ2-1; no check of the table's D call, TRBD2, against the DNA was made. TRBV12-1 is recorded as a pseudogene. The CDR3 has 16 amino acids. The CDR3 DNA is TGTGCCAGCAGCTTTCGAGGGACTAGCAGGGAAAATGAGCAGTTCTTC. This codes for CASSFRGTSRENEQFF.

The gene calls are TRBV19 and TRBJ2-1; 7 bases map to TRBD2. V was pared by 1 base and J by 6 bases, with 9 bases of the junction left unmatched. Germline V gives CDR1 LNHDA, CDR2 SQIVND (reference sequence). The CDR3 contains 16 residues. The CDR3 reads CASSIVGGSILNEQFF. The CDR3 DNA reads TGTGCCAGTAGTATAGTAGGCGGGAGCATCCTCAATGAGCAGTTCTTC.

The rearrangement uses TRBV27 and TRBJ2-7; 7 nucleotides match TRBD1. Germline-derived CDR1 and CDR2 are MNHEY and SMNVEV (reference sequence). The ends lost 8 bases at V and 0 bases at J; junction bases unmatched: 4. This CDR3 is built from 13 residues. The CDR3, as DNA: TGTGCCAGCGGGGACAGCGACTCCTACGAGCAGTACTTC. This sequence encodes CASGDSDSYEQYF.

V and J are TRBV4-1 and TRBJ1-1; the D gene is possibly TRBD1 (6 bases). The V gene's germline CDR1 is MGHRA and CDR2 YSYEKL. The CDR3 runs to 16 residues. V lost 1 base and J lost 3, with 15 bases in between. Here the CDR3 reads CASSQATTKGDTEAFF. The CDR3 region has the DNA TGCGCCAGCAGCCAAGCCACCACCAAGGGGGACACTGAAGCTTTCTTT.

The V and J genes are TRBV30 and TRBJ2-1, with 9 bases lining up with TRBD2. Germline CDR1 reads GTSNPN; CDR2 reads SVGIG (reference sequence). The CDR3 totals 13 residues. The CDR3 here is CALSGSSYNEQFF. In nucleotides, the CDR3 is TGTGCTCTTAGCGGGAGCTCCTACAATGAGCAGTTCTTC.

The chain has TRBV6-4 and TRBJ2-1, with 7 bases fitting TRBD1. This CDR3 has 13 amino acids. CDR1 is MRHNA, CDR2 SNTAGT, per germline. Trimming at V came to 8 bases and at J to 6 bases, leaving 7 bases not matched to a gene. The CDR3 is CASSDRARNEQFF. In nucleotides, the CDR3 is TGTGCCAGCTCAGACAGGGCACGCAATGAGCAGTTCTTC.

J is TRBJ2-2 and V is TRBV12-5; D is perhaps TRBD1 or TRBD2 (5 bases each). This CDR3 spans 13 amino acids. Germline V gene data show CDR1 as LGHNT and CDR2 as FRNRAP. Trimming removed 10 bases at V and 5 bases at J, with 14 bases between. The CDR3 nucleotides read TGTGCTACAATGGGACCAGAAACCGGGGAGCTGTTTTTT. This codes for CATMGPETGELFF. Supplemented by reference TRBV12-5 and TRBJ2-2, the full variable domain reads DARVTQTPRHKVTEMGQEVTMRCQPILGHNTVFWYRQTMMQGLELLAYFRNRAPLDDSGMPKDRFSAEMPDATLATLKIQPSEPRDSAVYFCATMGPETGELFFGEGSRLTVL.

The chain has TRBV10-1 and TRBJ2-7; D assignment may be TRBD1 or TRBD2 (5 bases each). The germline V and J ends were trimmed by 2 bases and 6 bases, with 5 bases remaining between them. CDR1 is WNHNN, CDR2 SYGVQD, per germline (reference sequence). This CDR3 has 11 amino acids. The chain's CDR3 is CASSEGGEQYF. CDR3 DNA: TGCGCCAGCAGTGAGGGGGGCGAGCAGTACTTC.

The CDR3 DNA follows: TGTGCCAGCGAGCCACTGGTTAAAACCGAGCAGTACTTC. Translating gives CASEPLVKTEQYF. V gene TRBV7-9 combines with J gene TRBJ2-7; D is undetermined. The CDR3 is 13 amino acids. From germline, CDR1 is SEHNR and CDR2 FQNEAQ (reference sequence). V was trimmed by 8 bases and J by 6 bases, leaving 17 bases between them.

The chain has TRBV10-3 and TRBJ1-1; TRBD1 might be the D (5 bases). Germline V gives CDR1 ENHRY, CDR2 SYGVKD. V lost 10 bases to trimming and J lost 1 base, with 16 bases between them. There are 14 residues in the CDR3. The CDR3 spells CATGGRDGNTEAFF. CDR3 sequence (DNA): TGTGCCACCGGTGGGAGGGACGGGAACACTGAAGCTTTCTTT.